Presented here are 5 T cell receptor beta chains from one specimen sequenced in a study of OX40 agonist ivuxolimab in advanced cancers. Only in-frame clones appear in the TCRdb table, and some are missing; sequencing was by immunoSEQ multiplex PCR. The sample lists some 25,000 clones, over 75% occurring once. Sequenced material: CD4+ or CD8+ T cells sorted from blood, taken in a trial of the OX40 agonist ivuxolimab. The origin of the receptors is an adult with an advanced solid tumor such as melanoma, head and neck, liver or kidney cancer.

In the case of this clone: One junction end disagrees with the germline gene, perhaps due to a read error. The V call is TRBV9, the J call TRBJ1-1; possible D gene TRBD1, 5 bases. CDR1 is SGDLS and CDR2 is YYNGEE in the germline V gene. The CDR3 loop spans 15 amino acids. DNA for the CDR3: TGTGCCAGCAGCCGCCTAGGGGCACAGAACACTGAAACTTTCTTT. Amino acid sequence: CASSRLGAQNTETFF.

V gene TRBV10-3 combines with J gene TRBJ1-1; D may be TRBD1 (6 bases). Trimming removed 0 bases at V and 4 bases at J, with 15 bases between. This CDR3 has 16 residues. Germline CDR1 ENHRY, CDR2 SYGVKD. The CDR3 DNA is TGTGCCATCAGTGAGTCGGGGGGCTTTGGGGGCACTGAAGCTTTCTTT. This sequence encodes CAISESGGFGGTEAFF.

This chain connects TRBV5-1 to TRBJ1-1; 9 bases agree with TRBD1. CDR1 is SGHRS and CDR2 is YFSETQ in the germline V gene. This CDR3 contains 15 residues. Trimming cost V 4 bases and J 1 base; bases outside gene matches: 5. The CDR3 DNA follows: TGCGCCAGCAGCCCAAAGACAGGGGGGAACACTGAAGCTTTCTTT. Residues: CASSPKTGGNTEAFF.

This chain connects TRBV5-8 to TRBJ2-7, with 12 bases fitting TRBD1. This CDR3 has 13 residues. The trim removed 6 bases at V and 7 bases at J, leaving 5 bases unmatched. Per the germline V gene, CDR1 is SGHTS and CDR2 is YDEGEE. CDR3 in amino acids: CASNRDRGQEQYF. The CDR3 coding sequence is TGTGCCAGCAACCGGGACAGGGGGCAAGAGCAGTACTTC.

For the CDR3, the DNA is TGTGCCAGTAGACCCTCTCTTGATAGATACGAGCAGTACTTC. Translating gives CASRPSLDRYEQYF. The chain recombines TRBV19 with TRBJ2-7; D unclear. CDR1 LNHDA and CDR2 SQIVND come from the germline V gene (reference sequence). This CDR3 is built from 14 residues. The V and J ends lost 6 bases and 4 bases respectively, with 16 bases between them.